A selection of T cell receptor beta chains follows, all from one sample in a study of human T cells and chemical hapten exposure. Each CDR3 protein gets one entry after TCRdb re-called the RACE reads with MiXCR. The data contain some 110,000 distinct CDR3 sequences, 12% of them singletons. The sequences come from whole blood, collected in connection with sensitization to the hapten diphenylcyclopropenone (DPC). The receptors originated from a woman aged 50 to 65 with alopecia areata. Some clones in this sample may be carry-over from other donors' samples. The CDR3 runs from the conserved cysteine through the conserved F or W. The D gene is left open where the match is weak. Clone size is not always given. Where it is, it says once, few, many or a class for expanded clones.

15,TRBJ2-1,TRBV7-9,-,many,TGTGCCAGCCCCCGACTGCAGGACCTCGGCAATGAGCAGTTCTTC,CASPRLQDLGNEQFF
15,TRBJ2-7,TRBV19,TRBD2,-,TGTGCCAGTAGTATCCAAGCGGGAGGGCGCTACGAGCAGTACTTC,CASSIQAGGRYEQYF
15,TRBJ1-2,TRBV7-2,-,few,TGTGCCAGCAGCCCTAATGCCGCAATAGCCTATGGCTACACCTTC,CASSPNAAIAYGYTF
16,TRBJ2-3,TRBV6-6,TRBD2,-,TGTGCCAGCAACTCCATGACTAGCGGGGTATCAGATACGCAGTATTTT,CASNSMTSGVSDTQYF
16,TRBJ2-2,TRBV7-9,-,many,TGTGCCAGCAGGCCAAAGCCGGCAGGGGAGGCCGGGGAGCTGTTTTTT,CASRPKPAGEAGELFF
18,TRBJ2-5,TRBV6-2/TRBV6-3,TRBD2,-,TGTGCCAGCAGTTACTCGCTGCTAGCGGAACCCCGGCAAGAGACCCAGTACTTC,CASSYSLLAEPRQETQYF
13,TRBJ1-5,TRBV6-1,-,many,TGTGCCAGCAGTGAGTGGGGAAATCAGCCCCAGCATTTT,CASSEWGNQPQHF
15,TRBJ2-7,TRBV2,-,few,TGTGCCAGCAGCAGAACCAGCCAGGGCCCCTACGAGCAGTACTTC,CASSRTSQGPYEQYF
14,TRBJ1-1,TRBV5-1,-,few,TGCGCCACCACTTGGGGCCCGGGGGGCACTGAAGCTTTCTTT,CATTWGPGGTEAFF
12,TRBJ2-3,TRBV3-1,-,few,TGTGCCAGCAGTACCGCCACAGATACGCAGTATTTT,CASSTATDTQYF
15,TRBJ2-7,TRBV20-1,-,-,TGCAGTGCTAGAGCTCGAGACAGGAACTCCTACGAGCAGTACTTC,CSARARDRNSYEQYF
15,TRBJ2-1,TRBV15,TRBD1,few,TGTGCCACCTCAGGGGGCCCTAGCTCCTACAATGAGCAGTTCTTC,CATSGGPSSYNEQFF
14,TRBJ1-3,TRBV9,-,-,TGTGCCAGCAGCGTTAGCGGGGTCCAAAACACCATATATTTT,CASSVSGVQNTIYF
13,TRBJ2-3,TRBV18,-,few,TGTGCCAGCTCATTCGGCACCCAAGATACGCAGTATTTT,CASSFGTQDTQYF
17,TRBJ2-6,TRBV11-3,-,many,TGTGCCAGCAGCCCACGTCTGTCGGGATCTGGGGCCAACGTCCTGACTTTC,CASSPRLSGSGANVLTF
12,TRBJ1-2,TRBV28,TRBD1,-,TGTGCCAGCAGGCAGGACAGGGATGGCTACACCTTC,CASRQDRDGYTF
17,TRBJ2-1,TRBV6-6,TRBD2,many,TGTGCCAGCAGACCTCCCGGGACTAGCGGGACGTACAATGAGCAGTTCTTC,CASRPPGTSGTYNEQFF
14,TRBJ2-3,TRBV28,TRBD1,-,TGTGCCAGCAGATCTGGGACAGATCCAGATACGCAGTATTTT,CASRSGTDPDTQYF
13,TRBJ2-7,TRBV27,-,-,TGTGCCAGTAGACCCAGGGGAGCCTACGAGCAGTACTTC,CASRPRGAYEQYF
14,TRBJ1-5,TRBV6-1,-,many,TGTGCCAGCAGTGAACCCACCGTCAATCAGCCCCAGCATTTT,CASSEPTVNQPQHF
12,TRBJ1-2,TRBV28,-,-,TGTGCCAGCAGTGGAGGGGGATATGGCTACACCTTC,CASSGGGYGYTF
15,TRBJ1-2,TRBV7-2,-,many,TGTGCCAGCAGCTTGGAGCGGGGGGGCCACTATGGCTACACCTTC,CASSLERGGHYGYTF
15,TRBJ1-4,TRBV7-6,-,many,TGTGCCAGCAGCTCCCCCGGGGGCGGGAATGAAAAACTGTTTTTT,CASSSPGGGNEKLFF
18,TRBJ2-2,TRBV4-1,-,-,TGCGCCAGCAGCCAATCAAGCGGTTGGCAGAGAAACACCGGGGAGCTGTTTTTT,CASSQSSGWQRNTGELFF
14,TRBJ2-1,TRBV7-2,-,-,TGTGCCAGCAGCTTGAATGCCCAGAACAATGAGCAGTTCTTC,CASSLNAQNNEQFF
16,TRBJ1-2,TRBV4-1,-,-,TGCGCCAGCAGCCAAGTTACGGGACTCCCTAAAGATGGCTACACCTTC,CASSQVTGLPKDGYTF
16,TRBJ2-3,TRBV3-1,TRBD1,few,TGTGCCAGCAGCCTAATGCCCGACAGGGGCACAGATACGCAGTATTTT,CASSLMPDRGTDTQYF
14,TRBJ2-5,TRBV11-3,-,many,TGTGCCAGCAGCTTACTTCCTAGCATGGAGACCCAGTACTTC,CASSLLPSMETQYF
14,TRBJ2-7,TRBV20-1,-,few,TGCAGTGCCCCCCGCCCCGGCGCCACCTACGAGCAGTACTTC,CSAPRPGATYEQYF
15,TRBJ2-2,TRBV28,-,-,TGTGCCAGCAGTACCTACGGGGCAGTTACCGGGGAGCTGTTTTTT,CASSTYGAVTGELFF
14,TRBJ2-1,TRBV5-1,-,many,TGCGCCAGCAGCTTGGCAGGTCCCAACAATGAGCAGTTCTTC,CASSLAGPNNEQFF
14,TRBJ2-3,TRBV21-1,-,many,TGTGCCAGCAACGGTCGGAATAGCACAGATACGCAGTATTTT,CASNGRNSTDTQYF
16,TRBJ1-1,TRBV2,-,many,TGTGCCAGCAGGGGAAACCCAGCGAGCTCTAACACTGAAGCTTTCTTT,CASRGNPASSNTEAFF
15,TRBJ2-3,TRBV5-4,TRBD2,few,TGTGCCAGCAGCTTGGAGCGGGGGATCACAGATACGCAGTATTTT,CASSLERGITDTQYF
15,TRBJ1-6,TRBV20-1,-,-,TGCAGTGCTAATCCGAACCTCTCCTATAATTCACCCCTCCACTTT,CSANPNLSYNSPLHF
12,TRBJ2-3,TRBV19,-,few,TGTGCCAGTAGGATCTCGGGGGATACGCAGTATTTT,CASRISGDTQYF
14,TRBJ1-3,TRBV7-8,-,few,TGTGCCAGCAGCCCACAGGGATCTGGAAACACCATATATTTT,CASSPQGSGNTIYF
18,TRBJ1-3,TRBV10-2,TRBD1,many,TGCGCCAGCAGTGATTACGGACCAGGGACAGGGGGAGGAAACACCATATATTTT,CASSDYGPGTGGGNTIYF